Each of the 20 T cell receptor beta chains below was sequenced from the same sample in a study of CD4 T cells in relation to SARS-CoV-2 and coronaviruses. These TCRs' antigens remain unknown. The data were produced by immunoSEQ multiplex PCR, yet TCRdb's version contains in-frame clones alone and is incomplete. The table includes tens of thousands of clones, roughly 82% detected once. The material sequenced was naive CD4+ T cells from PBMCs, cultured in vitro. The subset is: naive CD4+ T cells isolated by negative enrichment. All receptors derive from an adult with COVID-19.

In nucleotides, the CDR3 is TGTGCCAGCAGTTACGAGGGCAGGGGATTGCAGTTCTTC. This codes for CASSYEGRGLQFF. This rearrangement joins TRBV6-2 or TRBV6-3 to TRBJ2-1; possible D gene TRBD1, 6 bases. The length of the CDR3 is 13 residues. V shed 2 bases and J shed 12 bases, with 14 bases lying between them. Germline V gene data show CDR1 as MNHEY and CDR2 as SVGEGT.

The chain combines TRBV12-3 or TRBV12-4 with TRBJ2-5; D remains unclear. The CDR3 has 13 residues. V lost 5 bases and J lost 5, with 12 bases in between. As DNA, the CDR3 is TGTGCCAGCAGTACCAGGTTGCGGGAGACCCAGTACTTC. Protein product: CASSTRLRETQYF.

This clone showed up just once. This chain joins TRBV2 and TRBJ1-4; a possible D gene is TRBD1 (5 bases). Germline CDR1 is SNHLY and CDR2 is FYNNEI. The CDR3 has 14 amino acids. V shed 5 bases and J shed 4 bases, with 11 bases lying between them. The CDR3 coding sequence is TGTGCCAGCAGTAGGACATTCGATAATGAAAAACTGTTTTTT. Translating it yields CASSRTFDNEKLFF.

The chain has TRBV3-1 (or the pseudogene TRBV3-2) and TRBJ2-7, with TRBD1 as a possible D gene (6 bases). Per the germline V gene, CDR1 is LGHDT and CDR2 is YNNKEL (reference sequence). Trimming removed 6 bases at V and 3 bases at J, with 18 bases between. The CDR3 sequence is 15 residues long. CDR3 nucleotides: TGTGCCAGCAGGGACGGGACACGAGGCTACTACGAGCAGTACTTC. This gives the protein CASRDGTRGYYEQYF.

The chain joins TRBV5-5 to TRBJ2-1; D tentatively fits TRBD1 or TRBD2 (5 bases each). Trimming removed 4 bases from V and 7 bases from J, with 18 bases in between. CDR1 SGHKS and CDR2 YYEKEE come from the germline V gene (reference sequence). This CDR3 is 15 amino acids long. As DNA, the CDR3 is TGTGCCAGCAGCCGCCTGAGGGGTCTTGAAAATGAGCAGTTCTTC. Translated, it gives CASSRLRGLENEQFF.

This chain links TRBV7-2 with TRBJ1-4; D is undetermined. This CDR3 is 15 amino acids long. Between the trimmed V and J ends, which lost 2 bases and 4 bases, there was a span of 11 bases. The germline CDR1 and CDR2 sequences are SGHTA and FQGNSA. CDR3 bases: TGTGCCAGCAGCTTAATCGCAGGCCTTAATGAAAAACTGTTTTTT. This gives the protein CASSLIAGLNEKLFF.

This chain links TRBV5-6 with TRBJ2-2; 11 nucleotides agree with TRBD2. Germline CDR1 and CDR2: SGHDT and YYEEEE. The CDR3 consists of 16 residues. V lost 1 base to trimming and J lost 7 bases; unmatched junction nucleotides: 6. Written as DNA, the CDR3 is TGTGCCAGCAGCTTGATAGCGGGAGGGCCGATCGGGGAGCTGTTTTTT. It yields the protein CASSLIAGGPIGELFF.

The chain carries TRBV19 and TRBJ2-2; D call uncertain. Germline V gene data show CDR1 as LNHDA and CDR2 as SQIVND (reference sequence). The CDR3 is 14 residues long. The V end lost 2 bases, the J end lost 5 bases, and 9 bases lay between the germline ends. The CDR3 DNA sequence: TGTGCCAGTAGTATACGCTCTCGTACCGGGGAGCTGTTTTTT. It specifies CASSIRSRTGELFF.

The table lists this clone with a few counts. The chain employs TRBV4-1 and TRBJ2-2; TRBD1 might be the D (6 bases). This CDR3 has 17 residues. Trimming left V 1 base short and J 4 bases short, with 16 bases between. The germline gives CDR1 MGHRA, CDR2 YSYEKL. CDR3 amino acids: CASSQGGSQGTTGELFF. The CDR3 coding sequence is TGCGCCAGCAGCCAAGGAGGATCTCAGGGGACCACCGGGGAGCTGTTTTTT.

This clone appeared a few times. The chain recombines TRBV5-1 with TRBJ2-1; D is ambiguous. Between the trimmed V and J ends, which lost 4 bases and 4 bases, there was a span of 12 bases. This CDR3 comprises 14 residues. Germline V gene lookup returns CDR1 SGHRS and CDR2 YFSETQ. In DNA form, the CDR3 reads TGCGCCAGCAGCAAGTCCCTAGAATACAATGAGCAGTTCTTC. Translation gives CASSKSLEYNEQFF.

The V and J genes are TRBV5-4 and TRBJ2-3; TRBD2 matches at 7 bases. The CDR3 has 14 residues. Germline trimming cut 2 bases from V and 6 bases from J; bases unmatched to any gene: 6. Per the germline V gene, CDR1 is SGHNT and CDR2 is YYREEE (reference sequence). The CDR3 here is CASSLNGRYDTQYF. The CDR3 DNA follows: TGTGCCAGCAGCTTAAACGGGAGGTATGATACGCAGTATTTT.

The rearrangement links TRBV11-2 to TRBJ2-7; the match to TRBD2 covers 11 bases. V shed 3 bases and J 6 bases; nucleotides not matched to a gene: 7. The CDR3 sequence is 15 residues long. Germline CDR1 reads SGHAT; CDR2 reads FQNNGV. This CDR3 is CASSFKLAGVSEQYF. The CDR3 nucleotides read TGTGCCAGCAGCTTTAAACTAGCGGGAGTCTCCGAGCAGTACTTC.

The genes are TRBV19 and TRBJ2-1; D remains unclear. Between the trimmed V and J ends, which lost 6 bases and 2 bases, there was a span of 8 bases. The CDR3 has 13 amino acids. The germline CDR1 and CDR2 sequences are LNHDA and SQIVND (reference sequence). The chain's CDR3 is CASSLGPYNEQFF. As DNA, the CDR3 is TGTGCCAGTAGCCTAGGCCCCTACAATGAGCAGTTCTTC.

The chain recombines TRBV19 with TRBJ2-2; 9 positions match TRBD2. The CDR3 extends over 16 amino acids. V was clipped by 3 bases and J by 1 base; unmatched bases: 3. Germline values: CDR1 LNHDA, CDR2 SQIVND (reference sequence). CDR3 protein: CASSMTSGRNTGELFF. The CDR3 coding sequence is TGTGCCAGTAGTATGACTAGCGGACGGAACACCGGGGAGCTGTTTTTT. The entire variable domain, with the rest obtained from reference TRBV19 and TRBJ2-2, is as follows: DGGITQSPKYLFRKEGQNVTLSCEQNLNHDAMYWYRQDPGQGLRLIYYSQIVNDFQKGDIAEGYSVSREKKESFPLTVTSAQKNPTAFYLCASSMTSGRNTGELFFGEGSRLTVL.

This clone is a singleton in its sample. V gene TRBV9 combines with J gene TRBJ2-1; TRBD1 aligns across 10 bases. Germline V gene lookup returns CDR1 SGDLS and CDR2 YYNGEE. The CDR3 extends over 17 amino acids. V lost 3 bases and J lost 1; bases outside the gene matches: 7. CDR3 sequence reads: CASSALGGQGSYNEQFF. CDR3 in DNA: TGTGCCAGCAGCGCCCTAGGGGGACAGGGGTCCTACAATGAGCAGTTCTTC.

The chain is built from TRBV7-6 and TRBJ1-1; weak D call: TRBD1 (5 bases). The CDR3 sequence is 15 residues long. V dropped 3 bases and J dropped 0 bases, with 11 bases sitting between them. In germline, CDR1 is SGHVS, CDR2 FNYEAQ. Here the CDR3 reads CASSLKGVMNTEAFF. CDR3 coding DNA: TGTGCCAGCAGCTTGAAAGGGGTCATGAACACTGAAGCTTTCTTT.

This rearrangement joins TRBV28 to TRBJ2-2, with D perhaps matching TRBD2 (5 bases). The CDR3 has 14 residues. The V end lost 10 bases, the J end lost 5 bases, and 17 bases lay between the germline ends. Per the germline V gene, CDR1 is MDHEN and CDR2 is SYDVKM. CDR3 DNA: TGTGCCACCCTCGGCGCGGGTATAACCGGGGAGCTGTTTTTT. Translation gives CATLGAGITGELFF.

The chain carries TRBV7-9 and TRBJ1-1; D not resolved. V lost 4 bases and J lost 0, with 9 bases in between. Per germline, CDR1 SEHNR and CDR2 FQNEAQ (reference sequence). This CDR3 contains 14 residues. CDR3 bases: TGTGCCAGCAGCTCAGACACGGTGAACACTGAAGCTTTCTTT. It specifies CASSSDTVNTEAFF.

The CDR3 sequence is CASLRTASYSPLHF. DNA of the CDR3: TGTGCCAGCCTAAGAACAGCTTCTTATTCACCCCTCCACTTT. The genes are TRBV28 and TRBJ1-6, with no clear D. The CDR3 consists of 14 residues. The V and J ends lost 8 bases and 8 bases respectively, with 16 bases between them. Germline-derived CDR1 and CDR2 are MDHEN and SYDVKM. Full variable domain (remainder filled in from reference TRBV28 and TRBJ1-6): DVKVTQSSRYLVKRTGEKVFLECVQDMDHENMFWYRQDPGLGLRLIYFSYDVKMKEKGDIPEGYSVSREKKERFSLILESASTNQTSMYLCASLRTASYSPLHFGNGTRLTVT.

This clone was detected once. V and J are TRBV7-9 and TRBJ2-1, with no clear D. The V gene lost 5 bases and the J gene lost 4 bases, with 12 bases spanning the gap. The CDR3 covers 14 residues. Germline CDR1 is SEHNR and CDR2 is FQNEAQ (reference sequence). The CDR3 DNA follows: TGTGCCAGCAGCCCGACACCCTATTACAATGAGCAGTTCTTC. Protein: CASSPTPYYNEQFF.